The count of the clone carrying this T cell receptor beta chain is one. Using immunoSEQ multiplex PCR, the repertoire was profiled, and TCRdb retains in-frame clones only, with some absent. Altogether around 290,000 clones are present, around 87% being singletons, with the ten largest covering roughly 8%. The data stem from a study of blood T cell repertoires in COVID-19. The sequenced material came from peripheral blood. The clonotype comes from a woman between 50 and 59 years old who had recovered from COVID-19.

In DNA, the CDR3 is TGTGCCAGCAGTCAATCGGGTCGGGGCAATCAGCCCCAGCATTTT. This encodes CASSQSGRGNQPQHF. The rearrangement uses TRBV28 and TRBJ1-5, with D unresolved. The length of the CDR3 is 15 residues. The V end lost 5 bases, the J end lost 2 bases, and 13 bases lay between the germline ends. CDR1 is MDHEN and CDR2 is SYDVKM in the germline V gene. The variable domain in full, with the rest retrieved from reference TRBV28 and TRBJ1-5, is DVKVTQSSRYLVKRTGEKVFLECVQDMDHENMFWYRQDPGLGLRLIYFSYDVKMKEKGDIPEGYSVSREKKERFSLILESASTNQTSMYLCASSQSGRGNQPQHFGDGTRLSIL.